Sequencing of this TCR beta chain was carried out in a study of T cell repertoires in cytomegalovirus infection. For the study at large: Well-studied HLA-B-restricted CMV epitopes were used in the study alongside recently identified HLA-C-restricted ones. A matching HLA type, together with CMV infection, was signaled by public TCR beta signatures. Regarding the study as a whole: The cumulative frequency of public TCR beta families identified carriers of CMV plus the relevant HLA. The ex vivo response was dominated by HLA-C-restricted CMV-specific TCR beta clonotypes.

TCRdb independently ran MiXCR on the reads; one entry per CDR3 protein. This sample carries about 160,000 distinct CDR3 sequences, about 20% of them seen once, and the ten largest clones take roughly 25%. The sample holds many counts of this clonotype. Its antigen is as yet unknown. V dropped 1 base and J dropped 1 base, with 17 bases sitting between them. Germline V lookup: CDR1 SGHDT, CDR2 YYEEEE. The CDR3 is 17 amino acids. Source: CD8+ T cells from cultured PBMCs, taken from culture after CMV antigen stimulation. This chain connects TRBV5-6 to TRBJ2-5, with D perhaps matching TRBD1 (6 bases). The sequence was obtained from a human donor in good health (CMV status not recorded). Some clones in this sample may be carry-over from other donors' samples. Here the CDR3 DNA reads TGTGCCAGCAGCTTGTTCAGCGAGGGACAACCCCAAGAGACCCAGTACTTC. This encodes CASSLFSEGQPQETQYF.